This T cell receptor (beta chain) was identified during a study of Graves' ophthalmopathy and Graves' hyperthyroidism. In the case of this clonotype: The junction and the germline gene differ at one end; a read error may be behind it.

Presentation of ophthalmopathy in the donors involved moderate-to-severe activity, CAS ≥3, NOSPECS ≥4 and a duration under 3 months. For repertoire sequencing, the TCR beta CDR3 regions were amplified from RNA transcripts. First-round RT-PCR used HTBI primers; second-round multiplex PCR followed. In TCRdb, the multiplex PCR reads were re-called with MiXCR into one record per CDR3 protein. The data hold about 740,000 distinct CDR3 sequences, with roughly 40% observed a single time. Germline CDR1 is MGHDK and CDR2 is SYGVNS. This CDR3 contains 14 residues. The V call is TRBV25-1, the J call TRBJ2-3, with D perhaps matching TRBD1 or TRBD2 (5 bases each). What was sequenced was peripheral blood. This TCR came from an adult man with Graves' ophthalmopathy. The CDR3 coding sequence is TGTGCCACCAGTGGGACCTCTAGCACAGATACGCAGTATTTT. Translating it yields CATSGTSSTDTQYF.